This TCR beta chain was found in a study of Tregs in tolerant kidney transplant recipients. Germline assignment: CDR1 SGDLS and CDR2 YYNGEE. The CDR3 consists of 14 residues. A word on this clone: Its antigen is not known.

Using immunoSEQ multiplex PCR, the repertoire was profiled, and TCRdb retains in-frame clones only, with some absent. The table records about 72,000 clones, more than 90% of them present only once. General study findings and limits: Few patients were studied, so findings need validation in larger groups.

The chain uses TRBV9 and TRBJ2-5; D is unresolved. Near its end, the DNA agrees better with TRBJ2-7, so the J call may be wrong. The sequence was obtained from a human donor who received a combined kidney and bone marrow transplant. The input for sequencing was CD8+ T cells from blood, taken before the transplant. The CDR3 DNA reads as TGTGCCAGCAGCGTAGAATCCGGGTCCTACGAGCAGTACTTC. This encodes CASSVESGSYEQYF.